This is a list of T cell receptor beta chains from one sample in a study of OX40 agonist ivuxolimab in advanced cancers. This table comes from immunoSEQ multiplex PCR, and its TCRdb copy is limited to in-frame clones, with some not included. The sample has about 12,000 clones, around 80% seen once; the top ten hold about 14%. The specimen was CD4+ or CD8+ T cells sorted from blood, collected in a trial of the OX40 agonist ivuxolimab. The receptors shown here come from an adult with an advanced solid tumor such as melanoma, head and neck, liver or kidney cancer. Both conserved end residues are part of each CDR3. The order of the fields is D gene, J gene, clone size, V gene, CDR3 protein, CDR3 DNA. The D gene is left open where the match is weak. A row's size may be missing; if present it is once, few, many or a size class.

. TRBJ2-2 . TRBV20-1 CSACLAGELFF TGCAGTGCTTGCTTAGCCGGGGAGCTGTTTTTT
. TRBJ1-4 . TRBV28 CASSFGQGHAINEKLFF TGTGCCAGCAGTTTTGGGCAGGGGCACGCCATTAATGAAAAACTGTTTTTT
. TRBJ2-7 . TRBV9 CASSVGVAGPSVMDEQYF TGTGCCAGCAGCGTAGGGGTGGCGGGACCCTCTGTTATGGACGAGCAGTACTTC
TRBD1 TRBJ1-2 . TRBV13 CASSQGTGGFGYTF TGTGCCAGCAGCCAAGGGACAGGGGGCTTTGGCTACACCTTC
TRBD1 TRBJ2-1 . TRBV6-5 CASSLPGQADNEQFF TGTGCCAGCAGTTTGCCGGGACAGGCTGACAATGAGCAGTTCTTC
. TRBJ2-7 . TRBV9 CASSAEGSAYEQYF TGTGCCAGCAGCGCAGAGGGATCTGCCTACGAGCAGTACTTC
. TRBJ2-7 . TRBV6-8 CASPGLEQYF TGTGCCAGCCCGGGGCTCGAGCAGTACTTC
. TRBJ2-1 . TRBV27 CASSRFRDGVYNEQFF TGTGCCAGCAGTCGCTTCCGGGACGGGGTCTACAATGAGCAGTTCTTC
. TRBJ2-5 few TRBV14 CASSHYGLLETQYF TGTGCCAGCAGCCATTATGGACTGCTGGAGACCCAGTACTTC
. TRBJ2-7 . TRBV30 CACLVSPYEQYF TGTGCCTGCCTAGTGAGTCCCTACGAGCAGTACTTC
TRBD1 TRBJ2-2 . TRBV5-1 CASSLSPGGKVGELFF TGCGCCAGCAGCTTGTCGCCAGGGGGCAAGGTCGGGGAGCTGTTTTTT
TRBD2 TRBJ2-1 . TRBV7-6 CASSLIGLAGGGEQFF TGTGCCAGCAGCTTAATTGGACTAGCGGGAGGGGGTGAGCAGTTCTTC
TRBD2 TRBJ2-1 few TRBV4-1 CASSQQVSGSYSYNEQFF TGCGCCAGCAGCCAGCAGGTGAGCGGGAGTTACTCCTACAATGAGCAGTTCTTC
. TRBJ2-1 . TRBV10-2 CASSIWAGEYNEQFF TGCGCCAGCAGTATATGGGCAGGAGAGTACAATGAGCAGTTCTTC
TRBD1 TRBJ2-1 few TRBV6-1 CASTGTGLHEQFF TGTGCCAGCACCGGGACAGGGTTACATGAGCAGTTCTTC
. TRBJ2-7 . TRBV4-1 CASSQDPGGLEYEQYF TGCGCCAGCAGCCAAGATCCAGGGGGGCTTGAGTACGAGCAGTACTTC
. TRBJ2-1 . TRBV30 CAGDWGGYNEQFF TGTGCCGGGGATTGGGGCGGGTACAATGAGCAGTTCTTC
. TRBJ1-5 . TRBV19 CASSWGGKQPQHF TGTGCCAGTAGTTGGGGGGGCAAACAGCCCCAGCATTTT
. TRBJ2-5 once TRBV28 CASSLIAQETQYF TGTGCCAGCAGTTTGATAGCTCAAGAGACCCAGTACTTC
. TRBJ2-1 . TRBV27 CASSLGSYNEQFF TGTGCCAGCAGTTTAGGCTCGTACAATGAGCAGTTCTTC
TRBD1 TRBJ2-4 . TRBV6-5 CASSYGQDHKNIQYF TGTGCCAGCAGTTACGGACAGGACCACAAAAACATTCAGTACTTC
. TRBJ2-3 . TRBV4-1 CASSQDGHTQYF TGCGCCAGCAGCCAAGATGGGCATACGCAGTATTTT
. TRBJ2-1 once TRBV27 CASSPGGEPIPYNEQFF TGTGCCAGCAGTCCCGGAGGTGAACCAATCCCCTACAATGAGCAGTTCTTC
TRBD1 TRBJ1-3 . TRBV6-1 CASKDRGSGNTIYF TGTGCCAGCAAAGACAGGGGCTCTGGAAACACCATATATTTT
. TRBJ2-3 . TRBV28 CASSGGADTQYF TGTGCCAGCAGTGGGGGGGCGGATACGCAATATTTT
. TRBJ2-3 few TRBV6-4 CASSGTETDTQYF TGTGCCAGCAGTGGGACAGAAACAGATACGCAGTATTTT
. TRBJ2-5 . TRBV7-6 CASSLGARGETQYF TGTGCCAGCAGCTTAGGGGCTCGGGGCGAGACCCAGTACTTC
. TRBJ2-7 medium-sized TRBV21-1 CASPRAPGQGMSEQYF TGTGCCAGCCCCAGAGCTCCGGGACAGGGAATGTCCGAGCAGTACTTC
. TRBJ2-2 few TRBV10-2 CASFGGPAPGELFF TGCGCCAGTTTTGGGGGGCCAGCTCCCGGGGAGCTGTTTTTT
. TRBJ1-4 once TRBV6-5 CASSYSTGSPVEELFF TGTGCCAGCAGTTACTCAACAGGCAGCCCTGTTGAGGAACTGTTTTTT
. TRBJ2-2 few TRBV27 CASSLYENTGELFF TGTGCCAGCAGTTTGTACGAGAACACCGGGGAGCTGTTTTTT
. TRBJ2-5 . TRBV5-1 CASSLIVRQETQYF TGCGCCAGCAGCTTGATAGTGCGTCAAGAGACCCAGTACTTC
. TRBJ1-2 once TRBV18 CASSPPDIQYGYTF TGTGCCAGCTCACCTCCGGACATACAGTATGGCTACACCTTC
. TRBJ2-2 . TRBV15 CATSAFNRRVRSGELFF TGTGCCACCAGCGCCTTTAATCGGAGGGTTCGATCCGGGGAGCTGTTTTTT
. TRBJ1-4 . TRBV28 CASIPLGQTNEKLFF TGTGCCAGCATCCCTCTAGGACAGACTAATGAAAAACTGTTTTTT
TRBD2 TRBJ2-1 few TRBV6-1 CASSGDYLGEQFF TGTGCCAGCAGTGGGGACTACCTCGGGGAGCAGTTCTTC
. TRBJ2-7 few TRBV2 CASSAAESSYEQYF TGTGCCAGCAGTGCTGCAGAGAGCTCCTACGAGCAGTACTTC
. TRBJ2-7 . TRBV28 CASGTQGDEQYF TGTGCCAGCGGGACACAGGGCGACGAGCAGTACTTC